This T cell receptor beta chain was sequenced during a study of T-cell reconstitution after alpha-beta-depleted transplantation in children. Molecular barcoding with unique molecular identifiers was used for the TCRbeta library. TCRdb re-called the PCR reads with MiXCR, one entry per CDR3 protein. The repertoire holds approximately 340,000 distinct CDR3 sequences, with about 9.4% as singletons. Only a few counts were recorded for this clonotype. This sequence was found in a human donor who donated a stem cell graft to a child with acute lymphoblastic leukemia. This specimen was PBMCs from the stem cell graft donor, taken from the stem cell graft.

CDR3 in DNA: TGTGCCAGCAGCTTCGAGGGACCTAGCACAGATACGCAGTATTTT. Amino acids: CASSFEGPSTDTQYF. The gene calls are TRBV7-3 and TRBJ2-3; D might be TRBD1 or TRBD2, each matching 5 bases. Trimming removed 3 bases from V and 0 bases from J, with 10 bases in between. Germline V lookup: CDR1 SGHTA, CDR2 FQGTGA. This CDR3 has 15 amino acids.